A selection of T cell receptor beta chains follows, all from one sample in a study of molecular identifiers for immune sequencing clone quantification. One entry per CDR3 protein results from TCRdb running MiXCR on the PCR reads. This sample yields tens of thousands of distinct CDR3 sequences, of which approximately 18% are seen a single time; under 1.5% belongs to the top ten. Sequencing was carried out using naive CD8+ T cells from blood, with Jurkat cell RNA spiked in. The receptors originated from a human donor in good health. Some libraries in this study had Jurkat cell RNA spiked in. The CDR3 runs from the conserved cysteine through the conserved F or W. The order of the fields is V gene, D gene, J gene, clone size, CDR3 DNA, CDR3 protein. The D gene is left open where the match is weak. Rows may omit the clone size; those that give it use once, few, many or a size class.

TRBV3-1	NA	TRBJ1-2	once	TGTGCCAGCAGCCAAGACTGGGGGGTATATGGCTACACCTTC	CASSQDWGVYGYTF
TRBV7-2	NA	TRBJ2-3	many	TGTGCCAGTGGGGGGAGCGGACAATACACAGATACGCAGTATTTT	CASGGSGQYTDTQYF
TRBV27	NA	TRBJ2-2	many	TGTGCCAGCAGTTTCGCGGGGGCGTACACCGGGGAGCTGTTTTTT	CASSFAGAYTGELFF
TRBV12-3/TRBV12-4	TRBD1	TRBJ2-3	NA	TGTGCCACGACCAAGGGGGCGGCTAGCACAGATACGCAGTATTTT	CATTKGAASTDTQYF
TRBV11-2	NA	TRBJ1-1	many	TGTGCCAGCAGCGCTAGTGGTCGATACACTGAAGCTTTCTTT	CASSASGRYTEAFF
TRBV30	NA	TRBJ1-1	many	TGTGCCTGGAGTGTATGGGCAGTTGAAGCTTTCTTT	CAWSVWAVEAFF
TRBV5-6	NA	TRBJ2-1	few	TGTGCCAGCAGCCAAGACAATGAGCAGTTCTTC	CASSQDNEQFF
TRBV29-1	TRBD1	TRBJ2-7	many	TGCAGCGTTGAACGACAGGGGACCAGCGAGCAGTACTTC	CSVERQGTSEQYF
TRBV20-1	TRBD1	TRBJ1-5	many	TGCAGTGCTAGACCGATGGACAGGGGACCGAATCAGCCCCAGCATTTT	CSARPMDRGPNQPQHF
TRBV11-2	TRBD2	TRBJ2-7	many	TGTGCCAGCAGCTTGCTGACTAGCAAATACGAGCAGTACTTC	CASSLLTSKYEQYF
TRBV30	TRBD2	TRBJ2-7	many	TGTGCCTGGAGTTTAGTGGGAGGGTACGAGCAGTACTTC	CAWSLVGGYEQYF
TRBV7-7	TRBD2	TRBJ2-5	many	TGTGCTAGCAGCTTATGGTTAGCGGGGTCCGAGACCCAGTACTTC	CASSLWLAGSETQYF
TRBV5-4	NA	TRBJ2-7	few	TGTGCCAGCAGCTTGGCGGGTCGGGGGGCGGGCTACGAGCAGTACTTC	CASSLAGRGAGYEQYF
TRBV10-1	NA	TRBJ2-3	many	TGCGCCAGCAGTGAGTCTTGGAGCACAGATACGCAGTATTTT	CASSESWSTDTQYF
TRBV7-9	TRBD1	TRBJ2-3	many	TGTGCCAGCAGTCCTACGGGACAGACAGATACGCAGTATTTT	CASSPTGQTDTQYF
TRBV28	NA	TRBJ1-6	few	TGTGCCAGCAGTTTAACGGGACAAAGTGGGTCACCCCTCCACTTT	CASSLTGQSGSPLHF
TRBV19	TRBD1	TRBJ2-2	many	TGTGCCAGTAGTATTACAGGGGGCCGGTCCGGGGAGCTGTTTTTT	CASSITGGRSGELFF
TRBV7-9	TRBD1	TRBJ2-2	many	TGTGCCAGCAGGAAGGAACAGGGGAGGAACACCGGGGAGCTGTTTTTT	CASRKEQGRNTGELFF
TRBV3-1	NA	TRBJ2-3	many	TGTGCCAGCAGCCAAGATACGTTTTCAGATACGCAGTATTTT	CASSQDTFSDTQYF
TRBV12-3/TRBV12-4	TRBD1	TRBJ2-1	NA	TGTGCCAGCATCCGCCCGGGACAGCCAAACAATGAGCAGTTCTTC	CASIRPGQPNNEQFF
TRBV7-9	NA	TRBJ2-7	many	TGTGCCAGCAGCTTAGCGGCGGGGAGCTCCTACGAGCAGTACTTC	CASSLAAGSSYEQYF
TRBV7-9	TRBD1	TRBJ2-5	few	TGTGCCAGCAGCTTAAGTTTTAAAGGACAGGGGCTGTTTGAGACCCAGTACTTC	CASSLSFKGQGLFETQYF
TRBV7-9	TRBD2	TRBJ2-5	many	TGTGCCAGCAGCTTAGGCTGGGCGGGAGGGGGCCAAGAGACCCAGTACTTC	CASSLGWAGGGQETQYF
TRBV12-3/TRBV12-4	NA	TRBJ2-1	NA	TGTGCCAGCAGTTTCGCTAGCGCATATGAGCAGTTCTTC	CASSFASAYEQFF
TRBV5-4	NA	TRBJ1-5	many	TGTGCCAGCAGCTTGGAGGAGCAAGGCAATCAGCCCCAGCATTTT	CASSLEEQGNQPQHF
TRBV4-2	TRBD2	TRBJ2-7	many	TGTGCCAGCAGCCAATACACGGGGGGGGCTGGGGCCTACGAGCAGTACTTC	CASSQYTGGAGAYEQYF
TRBV10-2	NA	TRBJ2-2	many	TGCGCCAGCAGTGAGTCCGAAAACACCGGGGAGCTGTTTTTT	CASSESENTGELFF
TRBV27	NA	TRBJ2-3	many	TGTGCCAGCAGGGAACTAGCAAGAACAGATACGCAGTATTTT	CASRELARTDTQYF
TRBV14	TRBD1	TRBJ2-7	many	TGTGCCAGCAGCCGAAGACAGGGGCCCTCCTACGAGCAGTACTTC	CASSRRQGPSYEQYF
TRBV11-2	NA	TRBJ1-1	many	TGTGCCAGCAGCTTACCTTCATTCGAAGCTTTCTTT	CASSLPSFEAFF
TRBV7-9	NA	TRBJ1-1	NA	TGTGCCAGCAGCTTTGCCGGATACAGGGTTCATGGCACTGAAGCTTTCTTC	CASSFAGYRVHGTEAFF
TRBV7-8	NA	TRBJ2-3	many	TGTGCCAGCAGCCCAGGGTGGCAGCTCGGCGCAGATACGCAGTATTTT	CASSPGWQLGADTQYF
TRBV20-1	TRBD1	TRBJ2-1	NA	TGCAGTGCGTCCGGGACAGGGGTATACAATGAGCAGTTCTTC	CSASGTGVYNEQFF
TRBV7-8	NA	TRBJ1-5	many	TGTGCCAGCAGCCTGCCGGGGGCAAGACAGCCCCAGCATTTT	CASSLPGARQPQHF
TRBV7-9	NA	TRBJ2-7	NA	TGTGCCAGCAGCTTTCTTGGACGGGCCGGAACCTACGAGCAGTACTTC	CASSFLGRAGTYEQYF
TRBV5-1	NA	TRBJ2-3	many	TGCGCCAGCAGCCCGCTCCGGGGCGCGAACACAGATACGCAGTATTTT	CASSPLRGANTDTQYF
TRBV10-3	NA	TRBJ2-3	many	TGTGCCATCAACCCTGATTCAACAGATACGCAGTATTTT	CAINPDSTDTQYF
TRBV3-1	TRBD2	TRBJ2-7	NA	TGTGCCAGCAGCCAAGATCTTATAGGACTAGCGGGAGATGACGAGCAGTACTTC	CASSQDLIGLAGDDEQYF
TRBV27	NA	TRBJ2-5	NA	TGTGCCAGCAGTTTCGGGGAGACCCTGTACTTC	CASSFGETLYF
TRBV6-6	NA	TRBJ2-7	few	TGTGCCAGCACTCCCGGGACGTACGCCTACGAGCAGTACTTC	CASTPGTYAYEQYF
TRBV27	NA	TRBJ1-5	many	TGTGCCAGCAGTTTACTCGGGAATCAGCCCCAGCATTTT	CASSLLGNQPQHF
TRBV18	NA	TRBJ2-7	many	TGTGCCAGCTCACCCCGGACGGTGGATCTGTACGAGCAGTACTTC	CASSPRTVDLYEQYF
TRBV29-1	NA	TRBJ1-2	many	TGCAGCGTTGAAGAGGACGGAGGTAAAATATATGGCTACACCTTC	CSVEEDGGKIYGYTF
TRBV5-1	TRBD2	TRBJ2-3	many	TGCGCCAGCAGCTTGGCCTTCGTAGCGGGAGTGCCAGATACGCAGTATTTT	CASSLAFVAGVPDTQYF
TRBV20-1	NA	TRBJ2-7	many	TGCAGTGCTATTGAGGTTACCCCCTACGAGCAGTACTTC	CSAIEVTPYEQYF
TRBV27	NA	TRBJ2-7	NA	TGTGCCAGCAGTTTGGGGAGTACCGAACCCGTTCCCTCCTACGAGCAGTACTTC	CASSLGSTEPVPSYEQYF
TRBV6-2/TRBV6-3	NA	TRBJ2-1	few	TGTGCCAGCAGTTCCCTAGATTGGGAGTTGCACAATGAGCAGTTCTTC	CASSSLDWELHNEQFF
TRBV20-1	NA	TRBJ2-5	many	TGCAGTGCTCGTGGGGGCCAAGAGACCCAGTACTTC	CSARGGQETQYF
TRBV12-3/TRBV12-4	TRBD1	TRBJ2-3	many	TGTGCCAGCAGTGATCCGGGACAGGCGACAGATACGCAGTATTTT	CASSDPGQATDTQYF
TRBV3-1	NA	TRBJ1-1	many	TGTGCCAGCAGCCAAGCGGTGAACACTGAAGCTTTCTTT	CASSQAVNTEAFF
TRBV28	NA	TRBJ2-7	many	TGTGCCAGCAGTCCGATGACACTCTCCTACGAGCAGTACTTC	CASSPMTLSYEQYF
TRBV29-1	NA	TRBJ2-1	many	TGCAGCGTTGAACGGGCCCCCAATGAGCAGTTCTTC	CSVERAPNEQFF
TRBV5-1	NA	TRBJ1-3	many	TGCGCCAGCAGCTTGACAGGTTACGGAAACACCATATATTTT	CASSLTGYGNTIYF
TRBV19	TRBD2	TRBJ2-1	few	TGTGCCAGTAGTCCATCCGGGACTAGCGGGAGTGGGCAGTTCTTC	CASSPSGTSGSGQFF
TRBV11-2	NA	TRBJ2-3	many	TGTGCCAGCCTTAGCGGATCCACAGATACGCAGTATTTT	CASLSGSTDTQYF
TRBV4-1	NA	TRBJ2-7	many	TGCGCCAGCAGCCGCGAGGATGGGGGTCGCCTTGAGCAGTACTTC	CASSREDGGRLEQYF
TRBV20-1	TRBD2	TRBJ2-2	many	TGCAGTGCGGCTAGCGGGACGAACGGGGAGCTGTTTTTT	CSAASGTNGELFF
TRBV5-6	NA	TRBJ2-3	many	TGTGCCAGCAGCTACGGGGCCTTCACAGATACGCAGTATTTT	CASSYGAFTDTQYF
TRBV7-9	TRBD2	TRBJ2-3	many	TGTGCCAGCAGCCCTAGCGGGAGGACAGATACGCAGTATTTT	CASSPSGRTDTQYF